This section outlines one T cell receptor beta chain sequence together with its context. Germline lookup yields CDR1 MNHEY and CDR2 SMNVEV (reference sequence). The CDR3 length is 14 residues. The V gene lost 2 bases and the J gene lost 4 bases, with 10 bases spanning the gap. Clones were read by immunoSEQ multiplex PCR, and TCRdb kept only the in-frame ones, dropping some. Of roughly 91,000 clones listed, more than 90% were seen once; the top ten hold 3%. The data belong to a study of T cell responses to AZD1222 COVID-19 vaccine. Study-level background: Analyses pooled second doses at about 4 or about 12 weeks.

The rearrangement links TRBV27 to TRBJ2-3, with D unclear. The sequence came from an adult in good health. The sequences come from peripheral blood, collected on day 0 of AZD1222 vaccination. In DNA form, the CDR3 reads TGTGCCAGCAGTTTAGTGAAAGGCGCAGATACGCAGTATTTT. Protein sequence: CASSLVKGADTQYF.